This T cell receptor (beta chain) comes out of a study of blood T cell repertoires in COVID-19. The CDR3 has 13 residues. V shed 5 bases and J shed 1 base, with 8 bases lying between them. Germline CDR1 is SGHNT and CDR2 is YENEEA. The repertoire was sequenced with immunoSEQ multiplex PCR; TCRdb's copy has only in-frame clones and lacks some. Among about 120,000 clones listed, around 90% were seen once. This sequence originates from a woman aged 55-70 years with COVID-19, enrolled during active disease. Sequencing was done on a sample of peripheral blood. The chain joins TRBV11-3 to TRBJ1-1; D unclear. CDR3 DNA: TGTGCCAGCAGCCAACACAGGAACACTGAAGCTTTCTTT. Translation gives CASSQHRNTEAFF.